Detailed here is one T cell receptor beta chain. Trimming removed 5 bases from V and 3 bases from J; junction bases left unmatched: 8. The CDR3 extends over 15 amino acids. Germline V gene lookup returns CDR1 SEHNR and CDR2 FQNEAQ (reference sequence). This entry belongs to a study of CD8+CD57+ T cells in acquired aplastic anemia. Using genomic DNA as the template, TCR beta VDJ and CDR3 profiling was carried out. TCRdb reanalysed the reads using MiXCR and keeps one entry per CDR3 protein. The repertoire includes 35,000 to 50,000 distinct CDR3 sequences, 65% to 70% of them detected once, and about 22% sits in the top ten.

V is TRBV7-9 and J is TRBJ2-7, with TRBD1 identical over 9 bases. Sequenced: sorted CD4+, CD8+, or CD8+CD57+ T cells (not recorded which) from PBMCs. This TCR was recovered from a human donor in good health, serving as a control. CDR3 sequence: CASSRDRDVLYEQYF. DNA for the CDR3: TGTGCCAGCAGCCGGGACAGGGATGTCCTCTACGAGCAGTACTTC. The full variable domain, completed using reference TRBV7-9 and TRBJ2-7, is DTGVSQNPRHKITKRGQNVTFRCDPISEHNRLYWYRQTLGQGPEFLTYFQNEAQLEKSRLLSDRFSAERPKGSFSTLEIQRTEQGDSAMYLCASSRDRDVLYEQYFGPGTRLTVT.